These T cell receptor beta chains were read from a single sample in a study of blood T cell repertoires in COVID-19. Sequencing was performed with immunoSEQ multiplex PCR; in TCRdb, only in-frame clones are kept and a portion is missing. Among fewer than 250,000 clones, around 82% were seen once, and the ten largest hold around 8.7%. The sample comprised peripheral blood. These receptors originate from a woman aged 45-65 years with acute or convalescent COVID-19. Each CDR3 is given with its conserved first and last residue. Each record gives: J gene, V gene, CDR3 protein.

J gene: TRBJ2-5
V gene: TRBV5-1
CDR3 protein: CASRTGVQETQYF

J gene: TRBJ1-1
V gene: TRBV5-1
CDR3 protein: CASSLTGALSTEAFF

J gene: TRBJ2-3
V gene: TRBV5-1
CDR3 protein: CASKAGGRTDTQYF

J gene: TRBJ2-7
V gene: TRBV10-1
CDR3 protein: CASSVGGSYEQYF

J gene: TRBJ2-2
V gene: TRBV6-2/TRBV6-3
CDR3 protein: CASSYLRGPGELFF

J gene: TRBJ2-1
V gene: TRBV7-3
CDR3 protein: CASSRGQEGEQFF

J gene: TRBJ2-7
V gene: TRBV6-5
CDR3 protein: CASSYGRGYEQYF

J gene: TRBJ1-1
V gene: TRBV10-3
CDR3 protein: CAISEATGMAEAFF

J gene: TRBJ2-4
V gene: TRBV18
CDR3 protein: CASSPNRGENIQYF

J gene: TRBJ1-2
V gene: TRBV24-1
CDR3 protein: CATSDPGQGGNGYTF

J gene: TRBJ2-2
V gene: TRBV28
CDR3 protein: CASREGVTGELFF